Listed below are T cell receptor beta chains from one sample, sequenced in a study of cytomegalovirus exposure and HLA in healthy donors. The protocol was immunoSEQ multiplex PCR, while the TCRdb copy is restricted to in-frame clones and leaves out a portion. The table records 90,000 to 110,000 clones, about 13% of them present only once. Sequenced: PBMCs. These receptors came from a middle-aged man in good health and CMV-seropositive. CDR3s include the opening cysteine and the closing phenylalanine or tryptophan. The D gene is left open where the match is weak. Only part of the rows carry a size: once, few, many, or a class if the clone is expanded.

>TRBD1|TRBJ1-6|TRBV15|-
TGTGCCACCAGCAGACCACAGGGGCAGAGCTCCTATAATTCACCCCTCCACTTT
CATSRPQGQSSYNSPLHF
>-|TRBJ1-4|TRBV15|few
TGTGCCACCAGCAGCTCGGCGAACAGGGTTAATGAAAAACTGTTTTTT
CATSSSANRVNEKLFF
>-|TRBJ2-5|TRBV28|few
TGTGCCAGCAGTTGGGCTGGGAGCGAAGAGACCCAGTACTTC
CASSWAGSEETQYF
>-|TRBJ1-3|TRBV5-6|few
TGTGCCAGCAGCTTGTTCCGGGAACTCTGGAAAGACACCATATATTTT
CASSLFRELWKDTIYF
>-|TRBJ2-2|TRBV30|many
TGTGCCTGGAGTCCCCGACAGTTCACCGGGGAGCTGTTTTTT
CAWSPRQFTGELFF
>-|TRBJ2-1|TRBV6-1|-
TGTGCCAGCAGCCTGGGGCAGTCTTACAATGAGCAGTTCTTC
CASSLGQSYNEQFF
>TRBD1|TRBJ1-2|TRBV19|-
TGTGCCAGTAGTACCCGACAGGGGGGCCCCTATGGCTACACCTTC
CASSTRQGGPYGYTF
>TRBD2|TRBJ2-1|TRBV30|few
TGTGCCTGGAGTGTACCCCAGGGACTAACCAATGAGCAGTTCTTC
CAWSVPQGLTNEQFF
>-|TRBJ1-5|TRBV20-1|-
TGCAGTCTAGGGGGCAATCAGCCCCAGCATTTT
CSLGGNQPQHF
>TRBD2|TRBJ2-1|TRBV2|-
TGTGCCAGCAGACTAGCGGGAGCCTCCTACAATGAGCAGTTCTTC
CASRLAGASYNEQFF
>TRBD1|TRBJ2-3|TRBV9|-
TGTGCCAGCAGCGTATCGCAGGGGGCAGCTGATACGCAGTATTTT
CASSVSQGAADTQYF
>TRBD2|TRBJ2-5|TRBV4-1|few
TGCGCCAGCAGTGGGGTAGCGGGTAGAAAGACCCAGTACTTC
CASSGVAGRKTQYF
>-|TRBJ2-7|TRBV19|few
TGTGCCAGTAGGCGGGAAGGTTCCTACGAGCAGTACTTC
CASRREGSYEQYF
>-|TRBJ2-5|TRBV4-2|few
TGTGCCAGCAGCCAAGGGGGCCGGGGGGAGACCCAGTACTTC
CASSQGGRGETQYF
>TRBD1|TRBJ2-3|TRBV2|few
TGTGCCAGCAGTGTTGGGGGACAGATTTCTAGCACAGATACGCAGTATTTT
CASSVGGQISSTDTQYF
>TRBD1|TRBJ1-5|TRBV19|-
TGTGCCAGTAGTCCGACAGGGATCAATCAGCCCCGGCATTTT
CASSPTGINQPRHF
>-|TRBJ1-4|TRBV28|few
TGTGCCAGCAGTCGGACGGGAAATAATGAAAAACTGTTTTTT
CASSRTGNNEKLFF
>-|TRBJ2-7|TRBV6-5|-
TGTGCCAGCGCTAGGCCTAGCGAATCCTACGAGCAGTACTTC
CASARPSESYEQYF
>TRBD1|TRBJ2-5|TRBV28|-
TGTGCCAGCATCCCCCTGAGGGGGCTACAAGAGACCCAGTACTTC
CASIPLRGLQETQYF
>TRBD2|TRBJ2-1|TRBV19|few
TGTGCCAGTAGTATAGCCACTAGCGCCACCTACAATGAGCAGTTCTTC
CASSIATSATYNEQFF
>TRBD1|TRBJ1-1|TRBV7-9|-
TGTGCCAGCGTCAGGGGGCCGGGGAACACTGAAGCTTTCTTT
CASVRGPGNTEAFF
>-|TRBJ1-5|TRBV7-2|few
TGTGCCAGCAGCTTGGGCAGGGATCAGCCCCAGCATTTT
CASSLGRDQPQHF
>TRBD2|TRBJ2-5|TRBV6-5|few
TGTGCCAGCAAACCAGATAGCGGGGGACAAGAGACCCAGTACTTC
CASKPDSGGQETQYF
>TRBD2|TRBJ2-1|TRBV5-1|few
TGCGCCAGCTCTCGGGTAGCGGGAGCCGTTGGGAATGAGCAGTTCTTC
CASSRVAGAVGNEQFF
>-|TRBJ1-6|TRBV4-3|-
TGCGCCAGCAGCCAAGGGTACAGCTTCAATTCACCCCTCCACTTT
CASSQGYSFNSPLHF
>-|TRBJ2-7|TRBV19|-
TGTGCCAGTAGTAAATCCGGGGCGGGACGGCCCTTCTACGAGCAGTACTTC
CASSKSGAGRPFYEQYF
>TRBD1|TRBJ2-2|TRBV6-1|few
TGTGCCAGCACAGGGGGCGCTGGCACCGGGGAGCTGTTTTTT
CASTGGAGTGELFF
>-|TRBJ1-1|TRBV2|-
TGTGCCAGAAGTGCGGCCCGGGACACTGAAGCTTTCTTT
CARSAARDTEAFF
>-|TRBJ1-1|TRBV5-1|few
TGCGCCAGCAGAGAACAGGGGAACACTGAAGCTTTCTTT
CASREQGNTEAFF
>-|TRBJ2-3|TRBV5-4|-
TGTGCCAGCAGCTTGGCTCGTGAACGGAGCACAGATACGCAGTATTTT
CASSLARERSTDTQYF
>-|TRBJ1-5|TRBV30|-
TGTGCCTGCGCGGCACAGGGCAATCAGCCCCAGCATTTT
CACAAQGNQPQHF
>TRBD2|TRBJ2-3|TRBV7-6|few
TGTGCCAGTAATCCGGGACTAGCCCAAAAGAGGGATACGCAGTATTTT
CASNPGLAQKRDTQYF
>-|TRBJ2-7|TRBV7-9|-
TGTGCCAGCAGCTTGACGATACCGGGAAAGGATTTTTTC
CASSLTIPGKDFF
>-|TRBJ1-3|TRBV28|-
TGTGCCAGCAGCCCCGGGGGGAGTCTTAGAAACACCATATATTTT
CASSPGGSLRNTIYF
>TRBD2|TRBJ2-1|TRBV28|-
TGTGCCAGCATTGGAGCGGGAGCTGCCGACAATGAGCAGTTCTTC
CASIGAGAADNEQFF
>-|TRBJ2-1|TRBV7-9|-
TGTGCCAGCAGCTTAGGGCCCAGCGGCTACAATGAGCAGTTCTTC
CASSLGPSGYNEQFF
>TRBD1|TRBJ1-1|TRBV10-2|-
TGCGCCAGCAGTGAGTCTGACAGGGGGCATAGTACTGAAGCTTTCTTT
CASSESDRGHSTEAFF
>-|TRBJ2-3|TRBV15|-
TGTGCCACCAGCAGCGCGGTGCGAGATACGCAGTATTTT
CATSSAVRDTQYF
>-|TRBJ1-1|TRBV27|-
TGTGCCAGCAGTTTAGGTCTTCGGGGGTACGACACTGAAGCTTTCTTT
CASSLGLRGYDTEAFF
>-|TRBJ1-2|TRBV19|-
TGTGCCAGTAGTATACCGCTGCAGGAGGATGGCTACACCTTC
CASSIPLQEDGYTF
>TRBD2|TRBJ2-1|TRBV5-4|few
TGTGCCAGCAGCTTGGCCCCGGGACTAGCGGTTAACAATGAGCAGTTCTTC
CASSLAPGLAVNNEQFF
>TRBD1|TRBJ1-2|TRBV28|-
TGTGCCAGCAGTCCCCCCTCTCACAGGGGGACCTATGGCTACACCTTC
CASSPPSHRGTYGYTF
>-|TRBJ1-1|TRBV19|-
TGTGCCAGTAGTAGGGCAGTGAACACTGAAGCTTTCTTT
CASSRAVNTEAFF